A single sample gave rise to the 20 T cell receptor beta chains below, sequenced in a study of control samples from healthy donors and cancer patients. Clones were sequenced by immunoSEQ multiplex PCR, and TCRdb holds only the in-frame ones, with some missing. Among more than 85,000 clones, around nine tenths were seen once, and the ten largest hold around 4%. The material sequenced was PBMCs. The receptors derive from a woman aged 55-69 years with lung cancer.

The chain uses TRBV9 and TRBJ2-3; TRBD1 agrees at 7 bases. V shed 2 bases and J 1 base; nucleotides not matched to a gene: 7. The germline V gene has CDR1 SGDLS and CDR2 YYNGEE. This CDR3 region has 16 residues. The CDR3 coding sequence is TGTGCCAGCAGCGTGAGACAGGGTTGGGGCACAGATACGCAGTATTTT. Its protein is CASSVRQGWGTDTQYF. The complete variable domain, with remaining parts taken from reference TRBV9 and TRBJ2-3, reads DSGVTQTPKHLITATGQRVTLRCSPRSGDLSVYWYQQSLDQGLQFLIQYYNGEERAKGNILERFSAQQFPDLHSELNLSSLELGDSALYFCASSVRQGWGTDTQYFGPGTRLTVL.

The table lists this clone with a few counts. The chain carries TRBV27 and TRBJ1-1; D remains unclear. CDR1 and CDR2 from the germline V gene are MNHEY and SMNVEV (reference sequence). This CDR3 is 14 amino acids long. Trimming shortened V by 5 bases and J by 4 bases, and 14 bases separated the two germline ends. Here the CDR3 reads CASSGPLSGTEAFF. The DNA of the CDR3 is TGTGCCAGCAGTGGGCCACTCTCAGGCACTGAAGCTTTCTTT.

This clone has just a few counts. V gene TRBV9 combines with J gene TRBJ2-6; unclear D gene. Germline V gene data show CDR1 as SGDLS and CDR2 as YYNGEE. This CDR3 has 17 residues. Trimming removed 0 bases at V and 0 bases at J, with 10 bases between. The CDR3 sequence is CASSVVPHFSGANVLTF. The CDR3 coding sequence is TGTGCCAGCAGCGTAGTCCCCCATTTCTCTGGGGCCAACGTCCTGACTTTC.

As for this clone: The sample holds other DNA sequences that translate to the same CDR3. This rearrangement joins TRBV24-1 to TRBJ2-2; weak D call: TRBD2 (7 bases). V was pared by 6 bases and J by 5 bases, with 15 bases between. This CDR3 contains 15 residues. Germline V gene sequence: CDR1 KGHDR, CDR2 SFDVKD. The CDR3 loop is CATSRGAGATGELFF. The CDR3 DNA sequence: TGTGCCACCAGTCGGGGGGCTGGGGCAACCGGGGAGCTGTTTTTT.

The chain combines TRBV21-1 with TRBJ1-2; the table's D call, TRBD1, has no DNA check behind it. TRBV21-1 has pseudogene status. The CDR3 is made up of 20 amino acids. CDR3 sequence: CASSKKYGEGGQGINYGYTF. The CDR3 nucleotides read TGTGCCAGCAGCAAAAAATACGGGGAGGGTGGACAGGGAATTAACTATGGCTACACCTTC.

The table lists this clone with a few counts. The rearrangement links TRBV21-1 to TRBJ1-4; TRBD1, the table's D call, lacks a check against the DNA. TRBV21-1 is deemed a pseudogene. The CDR3 extends over 17 amino acids. The CDR3 sequence is CASSVKRDRVEDEKLFF. The CDR3 DNA sequence: TGTGCCAGCAGCGTGAAACGGGACAGGGTAGAAGATGAAAAACTGTTTTTT.

The rearrangement links TRBV5-1 to TRBJ1-1; the D gene is possibly TRBD1 (6 bases). The CDR3 totals 14 residues. Germline CDR1 and CDR2: SGHRS and YFSETQ. V was trimmed by 4 bases and J by 0 bases, leaving 10 bases between them. This CDR3 reads CASSLGQMNTEAFF. CDR3 DNA sequence: TGCGCCAGCAGCCTCGGACAGATGAACACTGAAGCTTTCTTT.

The genes are TRBV2 and TRBJ1-3; no clear D gene. Germline V gene data show CDR1 as SNHLY and CDR2 as FYNNEI. The CDR3 sequence is 17 residues long. V lost 2 bases, J lost 0 bases, and 14 bases lay in between. The CDR3 coding sequence is TGTGCCAGCAGTGAAAGGGAAGGGCCCCTCTCTGGAAACACCATATATTTT. Residues: CASSEREGPLSGNTIYF.

The chain combines TRBV6-2 or TRBV6-3 with TRBJ1-2; D is unclear. Germline V gene data show CDR1 as MNHEY and CDR2 as SVGEGT. There are 13 residues in the CDR3. The V gene lost 5 bases and the J gene lost 4 bases, with 11 bases spanning the gap. CDR3 coding DNA: TGTGCCAGCAGTCCCCTGGAGATCTATGGCTACACCTTC. Translation gives CASSPLEIYGYTF.

The CDR3 nucleotides are TGTGCCAGCAGCTTGGAGGGGAGGAACACTGAAGCTTTCTTT. Translated, it gives CASSLEGRNTEAFF. This chain links TRBV5-4 with TRBJ1-1, with D perhaps TRBD1 (5 bases). V shed 0 bases and J shed 1 base, with 7 bases lying between them. Germline assignment: CDR1 SGHNT and CDR2 YYREEE (reference sequence). The CDR3 is made up of 14 amino acids.

This clone was recorded once. This chain links TRBV5-1 with TRBJ1-6, with 8 bases matching TRBD1. The germline gives CDR1 SGHRS, CDR2 YFSETQ. Losses at the gene ends were 0 bases for V and 9 bases for J; bases not matched to a gene: 14. This CDR3 spans 18 amino acids. As DNA, the CDR3 is TGCGCCAGCAGCTTGGAGGTTTTCAATTCAGGGGGCTTTTCACCCCTCCACTTT. As protein: CASSLEVFNSGGFSPLHF.

The gene calls are TRBV18 and TRBJ1-5; TRBD1 is a possible D gene (6 bases). This CDR3 has 14 amino acids. Germline V gene sequence: CDR1 KGHSH, CDR2 LQKENI. The V and J ends lost 8 bases and 0 bases respectively, with 11 bases between them. The CDR3 DNA reads TGTGCCAGCGCACAGGGTTCTAGCAATCAGCCCCAGCATTTT. Translating gives CASAQGSSNQPQHF.

This clone came up once. The CDR3 protein is CASSIGITEAFF. The CDR3 coding sequence is TGTGCCAGTAGTATCGGGATCACTGAAGCTTTCTTT. The V gene is TRBV19, the J gene TRBJ1-1; D is ambiguous. The germline CDR1 and CDR2 sequences are LNHDA and SQIVND (reference sequence). This CDR3 is 12 amino acids long. V was clipped by 3 bases and J by 4 bases, with 6 bases between them.

This clone appeared once. The rearrangement links TRBV19 to TRBJ2-7; a possible D gene is TRBD1 (6 bases). Germline-derived CDR1 and CDR2 are LNHDA and SQIVND (reference sequence). V gave up 3 bases and J gave up 4 bases, with 10 bases separating them. This CDR3 comprises 13 residues. The CDR3 region is CASSMDSAYEQYF. Written as DNA, the CDR3 is TGTGCCAGTAGTATGGACAGTGCGTACGAGCAGTACTTC. Full variable domain (rest looked up from reference TRBV19 and TRBJ2-7): DGGITQSPKYLFRKEGQNVTLSCEQNLNHDAMYWYRQDPGQGLRLIYYSQIVNDFQKGDIAEGYSVSREKKESFPLTVTSAQKNPTAFYLCASSMDSAYEQYFGPGTRLTVT.

The rearrangement links TRBV3-1 (or the pseudogene TRBV3-2) to TRBJ1-2; weak D call: TRBD1 (6 bases). This CDR3 comprises 16 residues. The V gene lost 5 bases and the J gene lost 6 bases, with 22 bases spanning the gap. The germline CDR1 and CDR2 sequences are LGHDT and YNNKEL (reference sequence). The CDR3 sequence is CASSEGRKDSVNGYTF. The DNA of the CDR3 is TGTGCCAGCAGCGAGGGACGAAAGGACAGCGTTAATGGCTACACCTTC.

The chain uses TRBV7-9 and TRBJ2-1; 11 bases line up with TRBD1. After removal of 4 bases from V and 5 bases from J, the junction contained 7 bases not matched to a gene. This CDR3 is built from 16 residues. Germline V CDR1 and CDR2: SEHNR, FQNEAQ (reference sequence). In DNA, the CDR3 is TGTGCCAGCAGCTACCGGACAGGGGGCCTTAACAATGAGCAGTTCTTC. Residues: CASSYRTGGLNNEQFF.

The chain is built from TRBV18 and TRBJ1-1; 8 nucleotides match TRBD1. The V gene's germline CDR1 is KGHSH and CDR2 LQKENI. With 1 base clipped from V and 0 bases from J, the junction kept 7 bases outside the gene matches. CDR3 size: 17 residues. CDR3 in amino acids: CASSPRGQGQLNTEAFF. CDR3 sequence (DNA): TGTGCCAGCTCACCACGTGGACAGGGTCAACTGAACACTGAAGCTTTCTTT.

The chain employs TRBV5-6 and TRBJ2-1, with D unclear. Germline CDR1 and CDR2: SGHDT and YYEEEE. V was cut by 5 bases and J by 4 bases, with 4 bases left in between. CDR3 length equals 11 residues. In nucleotides, the CDR3 is TGTGCCAGCAGTTATTACAATGAGCAGTTCTTC. Translating it yields CASSYYNEQFF.

V and J are TRBV19 and TRBJ1-5; possibly TRBD1 for D (5 bases). CDR1 LNHDA and CDR2 SQIVND come from the germline V gene (reference sequence). Trimming took off 7 bases at V and 0 bases at J, with 13 bases between the two ends. The CDR3 runs 15 residues. The CDR3: CASTPGQGSNQPQHF. Written as DNA, the CDR3 is TGTGCCAGTACCCCGGGGCAGGGTAGCAATCAGCCCCAGCATTTT.

The sample holds a few counts of this clone. This chain links TRBV5-1 with TRBJ2-7, with D possibly matching TRBD1 (6 bases). The CDR3 has 13 amino acids. Trimming shortened V by 3 bases and J by 2 bases, and 9 bases separated the two germline ends. Per germline, CDR1 SGHRS and CDR2 YFSETQ. CDR3 sequence (DNA): TGCGCCAGCAGCTCTGGACAGACCTACGAGCAGTACTTC. This gives the protein CASSSGQTYEQYF. Using reference TRBV5-1 and TRBJ2-7 for the parts outside the CDR3, the full variable domain is KAGVTQTPRYLIKTRGQQVTLSCSPISGHRSVSWYQQTPGQGLQFLFEYFSETQRNKGNFPGRFSGRQFSNSRSEMNVSTLELGDSALYLCASSSGQTYEQYFGPGTRLTVT.